This T cell receptor (beta chain) was recorded in a study of shared clonotypes between healthy human individuals. The V end was cut by 6 bases, the J end by 0 bases, with 11 bases between. In germline, CDR1 is MNHNY, CDR2 SVGAGI (reference sequence). The CDR3 runs to 14 residues. A CD45RA-negative memory subset and a CD45RA+ naive subset were separated from the CD4+ cells. The assay was immunoSEQ multiplex PCR, and TCRdb's table has in-frame clones only and misses some. The sample includes millions of clones, 95% seen only once; the top ten take 0.13%. For this clone: The antigen is unknown.

Study results and limitations: The naive CD4 repertoires of several donors were compared, and roughly 5.1% of clonotypes were shared. A reduction in generation probabilities was seen for non-shared clonotypes relative to those shared by all four donors. Sampling covered blood only; tissue repertoires likely differ.

The receptor was isolated from a young man in good health. The J gene is TRBJ1-1, the V gene TRBV6-6; the D gene is possibly TRBD1 (5 bases). Sequencing was carried out using naive CD4+ T cells sorted from blood. Documented subset: CD45RA+ positively selected. The CDR3 DNA reads TGTGCCAGCAGGGACATCACAGTGAACACTGAAGCTTTCTTT. Translating it yields CASRDITVNTEAFF.